This T cell receptor beta chain was captured by sequencing in a study of OX40 agonist ivuxolimab in advanced cancers. The wider study: Every 2 weeks, patients received ivuxolimab intravenously, dosed at 0.01 to 10 mg/kg.

Sequenced by immunoSEQ multiplex PCR; TCRdb stores in-frame clones only, minus some. Found here are approximately 84,000 clones, about 91% of them singletons; the top ten hold about 0.2%. Exclusion applied to patients with autoimmune disease history or systemic immunosuppression. The CDR3 extends over 15 amino acids. Trimming cost V 0 bases and J 5 bases, with 11 bases left between them. Per the germline V gene, CDR1 is SGHTA and CDR2 is FQGNSA. The chain has TRBV7-2 and TRBJ1-5, with D unresolved. This material consisted of CD4+ or CD8+ T cells sorted from blood, taken in a trial of the OX40 agonist ivuxolimab. The receptor was isolated from an adult with an advanced solid tumor such as melanoma, head and neck, liver or kidney cancer. This CDR3 reads CASSLARGSYQPQHF. CDR3 in DNA: TGTGCCAGCAGCTTAGCCCGGGGTAGTTATCAGCCCCAGCATTTT.